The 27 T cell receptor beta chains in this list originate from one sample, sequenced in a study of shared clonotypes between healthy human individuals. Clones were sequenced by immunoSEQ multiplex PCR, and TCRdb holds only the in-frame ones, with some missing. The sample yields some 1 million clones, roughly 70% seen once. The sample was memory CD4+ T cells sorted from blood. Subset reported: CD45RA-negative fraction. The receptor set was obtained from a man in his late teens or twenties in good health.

CDR3 nucleotides: TGTGCCAGCAGCAAAGATGACAGGGACTATAATTCACCCCTCCACTTT. Translation gives CASSKDDRDYNSPLHF. The rearrangement joins TRBV21-1 to TRBJ1-6; the table's D call of TRBD1 was not tested on the DNA. TRBV21-1 is labeled a pseudogene. The CDR3 runs to 16 residues.

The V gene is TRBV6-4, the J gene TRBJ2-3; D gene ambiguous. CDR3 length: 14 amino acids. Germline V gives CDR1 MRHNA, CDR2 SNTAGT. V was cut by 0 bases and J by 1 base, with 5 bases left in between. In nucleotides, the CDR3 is TGTGCCAGCAGTGACTCTGGAGGCACAGATACGCAGTATTTT. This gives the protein CASSDSGGTDTQYF.

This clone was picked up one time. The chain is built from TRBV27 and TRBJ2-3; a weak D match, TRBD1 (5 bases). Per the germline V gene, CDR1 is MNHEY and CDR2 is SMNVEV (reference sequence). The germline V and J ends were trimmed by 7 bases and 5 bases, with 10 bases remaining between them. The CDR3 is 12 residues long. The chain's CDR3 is CASKSQGDTQYF. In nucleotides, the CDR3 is TGTGCCAGCAAGTCGCAGGGAGATACGCAGTATTTT.

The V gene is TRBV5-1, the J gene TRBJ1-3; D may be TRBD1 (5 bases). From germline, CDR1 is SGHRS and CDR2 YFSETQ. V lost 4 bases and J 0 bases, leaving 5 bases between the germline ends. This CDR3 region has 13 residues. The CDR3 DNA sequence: TGCGCCAGCAGCCAGGGCTCTGGAAACACCATATATTTT. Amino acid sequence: CASSQGSGNTIYF.

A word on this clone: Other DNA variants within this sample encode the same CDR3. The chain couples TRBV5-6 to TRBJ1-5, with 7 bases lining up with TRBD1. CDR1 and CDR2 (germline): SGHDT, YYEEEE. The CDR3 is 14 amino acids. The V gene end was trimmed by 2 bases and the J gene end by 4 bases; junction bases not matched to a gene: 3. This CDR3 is CASSFRGGNQPQHF. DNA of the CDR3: TGTGCCAGCAGCTTCAGGGGGGGAAATCAGCCCCAGCATTTT.

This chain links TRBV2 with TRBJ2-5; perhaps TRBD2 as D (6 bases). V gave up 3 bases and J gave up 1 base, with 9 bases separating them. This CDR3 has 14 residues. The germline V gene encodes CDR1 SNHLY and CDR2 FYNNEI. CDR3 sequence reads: CASSEERVQETQYF. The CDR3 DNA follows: TGTGCCAGCAGTGAGGAGCGGGTCCAAGAGACCCAGTACTTC. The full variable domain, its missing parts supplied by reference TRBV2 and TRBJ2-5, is EPEVTQTPSHQVTQMGQEVILRCVPISNHLYFYWYRQILGQKVEFLVSFYNNEISEKSEIFDDQFSVERPDGSNFTLKIRSTKLEDSAMYFCASSEERVQETQYFGPGTRLLVL.

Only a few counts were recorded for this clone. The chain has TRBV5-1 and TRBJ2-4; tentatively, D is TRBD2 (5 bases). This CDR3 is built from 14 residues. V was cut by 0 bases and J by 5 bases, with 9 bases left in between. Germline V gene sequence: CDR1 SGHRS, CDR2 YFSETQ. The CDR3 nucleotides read TGCGCCAGCAGCTTGGGCGGGCCCCAAAACATTCAGTACTTC. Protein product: CASSLGGPQNIQYF.

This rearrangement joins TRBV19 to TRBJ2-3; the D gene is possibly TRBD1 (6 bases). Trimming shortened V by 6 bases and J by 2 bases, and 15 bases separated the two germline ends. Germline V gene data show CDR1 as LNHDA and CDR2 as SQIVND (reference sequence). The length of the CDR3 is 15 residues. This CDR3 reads CASRSGVGTTDTQYF. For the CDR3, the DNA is TGTGCCAGTAGGTCAGGGGTGGGGACCACAGATACGCAGTATTTT.

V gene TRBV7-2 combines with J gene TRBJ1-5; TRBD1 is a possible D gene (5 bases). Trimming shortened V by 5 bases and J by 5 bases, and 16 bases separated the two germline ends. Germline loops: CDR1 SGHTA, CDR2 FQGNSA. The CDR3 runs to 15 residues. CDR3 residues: CASSPRAGGDQPQHF. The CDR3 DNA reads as TGTGCCAGCAGCCCTCGGGCGGGGGGTGATCAGCCCCAGCATTTT.

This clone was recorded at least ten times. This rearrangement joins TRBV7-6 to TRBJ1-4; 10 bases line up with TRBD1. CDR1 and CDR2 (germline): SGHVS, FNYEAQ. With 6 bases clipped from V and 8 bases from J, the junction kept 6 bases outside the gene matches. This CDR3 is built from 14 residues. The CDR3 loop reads CASSPGQGEEKLFF. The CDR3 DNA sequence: TGTGCCAGCAGTCCTGGACAGGGGGAGGAAAAACTGTTTTTT.

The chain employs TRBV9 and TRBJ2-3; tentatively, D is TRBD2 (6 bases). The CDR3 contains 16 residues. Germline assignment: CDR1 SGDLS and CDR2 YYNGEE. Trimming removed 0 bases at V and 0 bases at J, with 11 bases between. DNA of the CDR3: TGTGCCAGCAGCGTAGGTGGCGGGGATAGCACAGATACGCAGTATTTT. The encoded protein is CASSVGGGDSTDTQYF.

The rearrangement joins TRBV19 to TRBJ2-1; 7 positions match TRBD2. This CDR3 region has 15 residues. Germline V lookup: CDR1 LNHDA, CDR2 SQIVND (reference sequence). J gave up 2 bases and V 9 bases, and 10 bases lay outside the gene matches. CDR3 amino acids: CASRRGSGTYNEQFF. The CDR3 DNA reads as TGTGCCAGCAGACGCGGGAGCGGAACCTACAATGAGCAGTTCTTC.

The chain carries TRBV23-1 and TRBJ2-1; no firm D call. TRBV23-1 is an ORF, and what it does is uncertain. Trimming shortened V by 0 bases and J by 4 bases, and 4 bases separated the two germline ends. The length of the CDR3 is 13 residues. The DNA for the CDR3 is TGCGCCAGCAGTCAATCGCGGTACAATGAGCAGTTCTTC. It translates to CASSQSRYNEQFF.

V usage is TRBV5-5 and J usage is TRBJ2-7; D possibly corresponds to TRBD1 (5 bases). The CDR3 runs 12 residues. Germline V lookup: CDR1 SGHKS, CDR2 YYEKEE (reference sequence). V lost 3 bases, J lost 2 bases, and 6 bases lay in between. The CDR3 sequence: CASSWGPYEQYF. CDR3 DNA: TGTGCCAGCAGCTGGGGCCCCTACGAGCAGTACTTC.

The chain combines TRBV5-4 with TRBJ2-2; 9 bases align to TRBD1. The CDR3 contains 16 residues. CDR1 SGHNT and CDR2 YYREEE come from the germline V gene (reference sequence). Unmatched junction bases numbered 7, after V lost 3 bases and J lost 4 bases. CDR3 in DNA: TGTGCCAGCAGCTCGACCGGGACAGGGACCACCGGGGAGCTGTTTTTT. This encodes CASSSTGTGTTGELFF.

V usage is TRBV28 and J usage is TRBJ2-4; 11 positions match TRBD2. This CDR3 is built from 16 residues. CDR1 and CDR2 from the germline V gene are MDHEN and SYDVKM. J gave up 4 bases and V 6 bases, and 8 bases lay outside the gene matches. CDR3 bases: TGTGCCAGCAGATCTGGTAGCGGGGGGGGTAAAAACATTCAGTACTTC. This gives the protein CASRSGSGGGKNIQYF.

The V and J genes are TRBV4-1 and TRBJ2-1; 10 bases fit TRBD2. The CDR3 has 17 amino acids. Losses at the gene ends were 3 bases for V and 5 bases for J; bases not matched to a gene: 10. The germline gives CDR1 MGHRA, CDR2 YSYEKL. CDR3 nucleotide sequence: TGCGCCAGCAGCCAGCCCGAAAGACTAGCGGGTAACAATGAGCAGTTCTTC. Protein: CASSQPERLAGNNEQFF.

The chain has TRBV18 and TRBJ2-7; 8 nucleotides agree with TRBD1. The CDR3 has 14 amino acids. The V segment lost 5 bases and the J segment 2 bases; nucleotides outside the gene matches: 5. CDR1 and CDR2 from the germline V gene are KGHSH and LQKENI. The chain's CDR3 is CASSKLTGAYEQYF. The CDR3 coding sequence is TGTGCCAGCTCAAAACTGACAGGGGCCTACGAGCAGTACTTC.

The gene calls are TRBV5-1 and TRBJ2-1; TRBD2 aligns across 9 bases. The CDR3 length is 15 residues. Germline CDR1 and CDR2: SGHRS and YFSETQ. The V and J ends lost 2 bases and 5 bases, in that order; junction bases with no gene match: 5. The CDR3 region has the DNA TGCGCCAGCAGCTTACCTAGCGGGAAGAACAATGAGCAGTTCTTC. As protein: CASSLPSGKNNEQFF.

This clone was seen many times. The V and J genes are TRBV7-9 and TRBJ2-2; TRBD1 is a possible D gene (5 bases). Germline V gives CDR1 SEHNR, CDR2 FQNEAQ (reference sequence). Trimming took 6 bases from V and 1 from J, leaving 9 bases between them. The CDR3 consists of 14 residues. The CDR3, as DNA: TGTGCCAGCAGAACTACAGGGAACACCGGGGAGCTGTTTTTT. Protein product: CASRTTGNTGELFF.

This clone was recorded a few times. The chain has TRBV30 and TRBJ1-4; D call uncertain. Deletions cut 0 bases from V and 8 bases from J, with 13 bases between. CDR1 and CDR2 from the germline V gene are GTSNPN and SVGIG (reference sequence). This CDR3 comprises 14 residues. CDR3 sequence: CAWSVQGFGEKLFF. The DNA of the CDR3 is TGTGCCTGGAGTGTACAAGGGTTCGGAGAAAAACTGTTTTTT.

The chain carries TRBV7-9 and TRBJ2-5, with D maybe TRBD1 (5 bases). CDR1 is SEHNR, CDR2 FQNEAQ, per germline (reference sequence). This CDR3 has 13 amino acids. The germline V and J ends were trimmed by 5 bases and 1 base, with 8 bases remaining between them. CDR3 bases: TGTGCCAGCAGCCGTACAGGCCAAGAGACCCAGTACTTC. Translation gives CASSRTGQETQYF.

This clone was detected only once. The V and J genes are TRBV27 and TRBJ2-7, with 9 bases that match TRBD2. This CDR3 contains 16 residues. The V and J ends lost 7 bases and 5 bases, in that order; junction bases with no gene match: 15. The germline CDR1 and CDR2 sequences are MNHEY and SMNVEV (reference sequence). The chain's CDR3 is CASTSKGGRAEDEQYF. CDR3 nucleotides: TGTGCCAGCACCAGCAAGGGCGGGAGGGCCGAGGACGAGCAGTACTTC.

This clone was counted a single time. CDR3 in DNA: TGTGCCAGCAGCTTAGATACTGCACGGATTAATGAAAAACTGTTTTTT. As protein: CASSLDTARINEKLFF. The chain combines TRBV7-2 with TRBJ1-4; no firm D call. From germline, CDR1 is SGHTA and CDR2 FQGNSA. The CDR3 runs to 16 residues. V was cut by 1 base and J by 4 bases, with 13 bases left in between.

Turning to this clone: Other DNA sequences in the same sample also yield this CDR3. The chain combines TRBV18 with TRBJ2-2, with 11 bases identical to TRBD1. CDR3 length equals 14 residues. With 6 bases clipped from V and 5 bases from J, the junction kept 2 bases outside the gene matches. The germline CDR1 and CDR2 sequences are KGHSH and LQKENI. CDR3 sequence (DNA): TGTGCCAGCTCCAGGGACAGGGGGACCGGGGAGCTGTTTTTT. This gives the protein CASSRDRGTGELFF.

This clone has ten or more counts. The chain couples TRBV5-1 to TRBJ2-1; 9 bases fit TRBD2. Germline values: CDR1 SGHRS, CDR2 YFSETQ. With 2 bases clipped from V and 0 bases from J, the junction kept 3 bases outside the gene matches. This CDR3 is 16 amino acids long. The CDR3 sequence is CASSLLAGSSYNEQFF. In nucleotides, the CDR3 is TGCGCCAGCAGCTTACTAGCGGGCAGCTCCTACAATGAGCAGTTCTTC.

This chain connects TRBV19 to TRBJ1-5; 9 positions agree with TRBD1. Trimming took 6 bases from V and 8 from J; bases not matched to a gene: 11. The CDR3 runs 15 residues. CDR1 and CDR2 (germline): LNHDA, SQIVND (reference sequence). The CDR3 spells CASREGQGISEPQHF. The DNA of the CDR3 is TGTGCCAGTAGAGAGGGACAGGGTATATCAGAGCCCCAGCATTTT.